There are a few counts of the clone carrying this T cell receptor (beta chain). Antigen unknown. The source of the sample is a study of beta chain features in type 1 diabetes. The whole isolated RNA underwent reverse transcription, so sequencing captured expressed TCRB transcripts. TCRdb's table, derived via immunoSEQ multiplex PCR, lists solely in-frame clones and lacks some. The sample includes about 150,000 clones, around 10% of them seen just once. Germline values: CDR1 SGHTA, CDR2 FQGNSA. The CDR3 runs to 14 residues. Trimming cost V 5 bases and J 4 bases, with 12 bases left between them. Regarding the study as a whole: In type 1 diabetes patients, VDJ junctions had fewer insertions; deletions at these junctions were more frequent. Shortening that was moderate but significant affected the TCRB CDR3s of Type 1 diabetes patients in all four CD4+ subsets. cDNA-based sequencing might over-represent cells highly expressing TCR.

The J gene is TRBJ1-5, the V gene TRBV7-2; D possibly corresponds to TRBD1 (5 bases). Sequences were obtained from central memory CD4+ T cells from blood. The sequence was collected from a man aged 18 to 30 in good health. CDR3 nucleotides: TGTGCCAGCAGCCACAGAGGGGATAATCAGCCCCAGCATTTT. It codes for CASSHRGDNQPQHF.